This T cell receptor beta chain was observed in a study of graft-versus-host responses after intestinal transplantation. For the study at large: Following induction with anti-thymocyte globulin, all recipients were given tacrolimus and steroids for about three years. Study-wide findings and caveats: Recipient-marrow GvH clones were detected, some having first appeared in ileum or blood.

In its sample, this clone was seen once. Its target is not known. The method was immunoSEQ multiplex PCR; TCRdb's version includes in-frame clones alone and lacks a portion of them. The data show around 40,000 clones, with 75% to 90% seen just once and 3.5% held by the top ten. The CDR3 sequence is 14 residues long. V lost 0 bases to trimming and J lost 4 bases, with 10 bases between them. Germline V CDR1 and CDR2: SGDLS, YYNGEE. The clonotype comes from a human patient who received an intestinal transplant, so some T cells may come from the graft donor. V usage is TRBV9 and J usage is TRBJ1-1; possibly TRBD1 for D (5 bases). The starting material was PBMCs, obtained 1070 days after transplant. CDR3 amino acids: CASSVGPGGTEAFF. Written as DNA, the CDR3 is TGTGCCAGCAGCGTAGGACCGGGGGGCACTGAAGCTTTCTTT.